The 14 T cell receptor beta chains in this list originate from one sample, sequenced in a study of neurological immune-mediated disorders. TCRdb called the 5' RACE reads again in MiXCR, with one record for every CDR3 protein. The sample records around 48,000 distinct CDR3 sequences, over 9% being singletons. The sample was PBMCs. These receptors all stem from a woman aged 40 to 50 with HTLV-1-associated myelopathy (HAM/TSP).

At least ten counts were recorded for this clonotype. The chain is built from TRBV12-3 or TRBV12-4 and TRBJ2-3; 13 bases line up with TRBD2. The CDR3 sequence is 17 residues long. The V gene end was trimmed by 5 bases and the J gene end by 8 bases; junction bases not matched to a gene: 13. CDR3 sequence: CASSHPGLAGHRVTQYF. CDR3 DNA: TGTGCCAGCAGTCACCCGGGACTAGCGGGGCACCGCGTTACGCAGTATTTT.

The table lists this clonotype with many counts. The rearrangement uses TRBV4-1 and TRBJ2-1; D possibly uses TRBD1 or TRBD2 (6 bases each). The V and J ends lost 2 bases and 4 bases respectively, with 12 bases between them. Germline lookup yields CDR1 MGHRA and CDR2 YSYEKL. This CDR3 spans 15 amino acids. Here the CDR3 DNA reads TGCGCCAGCAGCCAATCCAAAGGGGGGTACAATGAGCAGTTCTTC. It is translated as CASSQSKGGYNEQFF.

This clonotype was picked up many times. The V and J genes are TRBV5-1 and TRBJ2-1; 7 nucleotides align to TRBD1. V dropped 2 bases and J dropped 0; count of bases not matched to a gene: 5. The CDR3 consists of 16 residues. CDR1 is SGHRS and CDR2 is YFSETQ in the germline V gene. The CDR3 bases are TGCGCCAGCAGCTTTTACAGGGGACCCTCCTACAATGAGCAGTTCTTC. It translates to CASSFYRGPSYNEQFF.

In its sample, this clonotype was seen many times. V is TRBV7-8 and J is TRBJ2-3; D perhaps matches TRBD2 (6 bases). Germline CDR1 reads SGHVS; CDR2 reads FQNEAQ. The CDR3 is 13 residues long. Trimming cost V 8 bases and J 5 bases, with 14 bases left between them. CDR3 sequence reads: CASRGARGDTQYF. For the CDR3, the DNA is TGTGCCAGCCGCGGGGCCAGAGGAGATACGCAGTATTTT.

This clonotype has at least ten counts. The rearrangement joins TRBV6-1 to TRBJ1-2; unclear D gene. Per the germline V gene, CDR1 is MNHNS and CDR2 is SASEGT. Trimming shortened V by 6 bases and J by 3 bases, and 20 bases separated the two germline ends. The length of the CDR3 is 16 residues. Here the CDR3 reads CASRVSEEFADYGYTF. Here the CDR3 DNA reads TGTGCCAGCAGGGTTTCGGAGGAATTTGCGGACTATGGCTACACCTTC.

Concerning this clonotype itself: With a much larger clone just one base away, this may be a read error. The chain's CDR3 is CASSRYRTGTCNQPQHF. Here the CDR3 DNA reads TGTGCCAGTAGTAGATACCGGACAGGGACGTGCAATCAGCCCCAGCATTTT. The rearrangement joins TRBV19 to TRBJ1-5, with 8 bases fitting TRBD1. Germline V CDR1 and CDR2: LNHDA, SQIVND (reference sequence). Trimming cost V 4 bases and J 2 bases; bases outside gene matches: 10. CDR3 size: 17 residues.

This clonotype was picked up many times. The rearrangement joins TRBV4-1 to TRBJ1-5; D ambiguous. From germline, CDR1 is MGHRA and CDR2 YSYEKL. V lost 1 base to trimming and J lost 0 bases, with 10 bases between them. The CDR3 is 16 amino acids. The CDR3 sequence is CASSQAPENSNQPQHF. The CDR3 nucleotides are TGCGCCAGCAGCCAAGCACCGGAGAATAGCAATCAGCCCCAGCATTTT.

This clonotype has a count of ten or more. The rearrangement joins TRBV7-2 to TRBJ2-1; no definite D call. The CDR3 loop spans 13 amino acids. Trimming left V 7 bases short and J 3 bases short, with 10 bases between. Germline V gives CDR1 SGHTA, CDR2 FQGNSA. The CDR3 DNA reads TGTGCCAGCACTCCAGAGATCTACAATGAGCAGTTCTTC. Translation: CASTPEIYNEQFF. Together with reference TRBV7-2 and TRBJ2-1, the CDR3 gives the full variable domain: GAGVSQSPSNKVTEKGKDVELRCDPISGHTALYWYRQSLGQGLEFLIYFQGNSAPDKSGLPSDRFSAERTGGSVSTLTIQRTQQEDSAVYLCASTPEIYNEQFFGPGTRLTVL.

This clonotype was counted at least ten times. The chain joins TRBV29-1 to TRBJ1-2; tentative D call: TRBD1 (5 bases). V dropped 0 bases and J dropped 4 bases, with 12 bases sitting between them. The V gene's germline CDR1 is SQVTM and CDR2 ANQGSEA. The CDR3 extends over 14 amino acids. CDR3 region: CSVEEDEGIYGYTF. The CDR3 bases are TGCAGCGTTGAAGAGGACGAGGGGATCTATGGCTACACCTTC.

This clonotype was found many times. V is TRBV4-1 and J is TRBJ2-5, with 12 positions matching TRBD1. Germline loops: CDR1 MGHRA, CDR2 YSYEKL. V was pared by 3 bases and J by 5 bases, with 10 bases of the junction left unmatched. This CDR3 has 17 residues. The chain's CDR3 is CASSHAGTGGFGETQYF. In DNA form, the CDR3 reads TGCGCCAGCAGCCATGCCGGGACAGGGGGCTTCGGTGAGACCCAGTACTTC.

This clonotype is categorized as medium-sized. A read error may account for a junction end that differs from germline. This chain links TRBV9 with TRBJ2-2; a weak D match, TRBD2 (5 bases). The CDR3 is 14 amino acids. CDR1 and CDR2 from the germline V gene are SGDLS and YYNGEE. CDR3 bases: TGTGCCAGCAGCCCCAGCCCCTACACCGGGAAGCTGTTTTTT. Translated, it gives CASSPSPYTGKLFF.

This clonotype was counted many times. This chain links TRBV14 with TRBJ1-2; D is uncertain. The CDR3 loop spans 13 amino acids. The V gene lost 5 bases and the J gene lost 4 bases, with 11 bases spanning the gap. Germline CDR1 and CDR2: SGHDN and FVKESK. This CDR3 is CASSLGETYGYTF. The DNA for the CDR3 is TGTGCCAGCAGCTTGGGAGAAACCTATGGCTACACCTTC. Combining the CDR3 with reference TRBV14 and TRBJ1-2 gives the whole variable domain EAGVTQFPSHSVIEKGQTVTLRCDPISGHDNLYWYRRVMGKEIKFLLHFVKESKQDESGMPNNRFLAERTGGTYSTLKVQPAELEDSGVYFCASSLGETYGYTFGSGTRLTVV.

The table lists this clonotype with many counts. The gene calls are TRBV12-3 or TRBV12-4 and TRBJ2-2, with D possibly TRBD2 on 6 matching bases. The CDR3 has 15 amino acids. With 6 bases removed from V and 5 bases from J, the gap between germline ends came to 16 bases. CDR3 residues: CASRPGLGGTGELFF. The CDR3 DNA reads TGTGCCAGCAGACCGGGACTCGGTGGGACCGGGGAGCTGTTTTTT.

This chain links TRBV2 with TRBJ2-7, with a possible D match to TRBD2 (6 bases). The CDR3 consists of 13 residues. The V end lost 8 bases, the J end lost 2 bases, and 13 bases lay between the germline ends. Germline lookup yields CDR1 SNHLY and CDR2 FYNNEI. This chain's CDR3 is CASRLVGAYEQYF. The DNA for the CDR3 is TGTGCCAGCCGACTAGTCGGGGCCTACGAGCAGTACTTC.